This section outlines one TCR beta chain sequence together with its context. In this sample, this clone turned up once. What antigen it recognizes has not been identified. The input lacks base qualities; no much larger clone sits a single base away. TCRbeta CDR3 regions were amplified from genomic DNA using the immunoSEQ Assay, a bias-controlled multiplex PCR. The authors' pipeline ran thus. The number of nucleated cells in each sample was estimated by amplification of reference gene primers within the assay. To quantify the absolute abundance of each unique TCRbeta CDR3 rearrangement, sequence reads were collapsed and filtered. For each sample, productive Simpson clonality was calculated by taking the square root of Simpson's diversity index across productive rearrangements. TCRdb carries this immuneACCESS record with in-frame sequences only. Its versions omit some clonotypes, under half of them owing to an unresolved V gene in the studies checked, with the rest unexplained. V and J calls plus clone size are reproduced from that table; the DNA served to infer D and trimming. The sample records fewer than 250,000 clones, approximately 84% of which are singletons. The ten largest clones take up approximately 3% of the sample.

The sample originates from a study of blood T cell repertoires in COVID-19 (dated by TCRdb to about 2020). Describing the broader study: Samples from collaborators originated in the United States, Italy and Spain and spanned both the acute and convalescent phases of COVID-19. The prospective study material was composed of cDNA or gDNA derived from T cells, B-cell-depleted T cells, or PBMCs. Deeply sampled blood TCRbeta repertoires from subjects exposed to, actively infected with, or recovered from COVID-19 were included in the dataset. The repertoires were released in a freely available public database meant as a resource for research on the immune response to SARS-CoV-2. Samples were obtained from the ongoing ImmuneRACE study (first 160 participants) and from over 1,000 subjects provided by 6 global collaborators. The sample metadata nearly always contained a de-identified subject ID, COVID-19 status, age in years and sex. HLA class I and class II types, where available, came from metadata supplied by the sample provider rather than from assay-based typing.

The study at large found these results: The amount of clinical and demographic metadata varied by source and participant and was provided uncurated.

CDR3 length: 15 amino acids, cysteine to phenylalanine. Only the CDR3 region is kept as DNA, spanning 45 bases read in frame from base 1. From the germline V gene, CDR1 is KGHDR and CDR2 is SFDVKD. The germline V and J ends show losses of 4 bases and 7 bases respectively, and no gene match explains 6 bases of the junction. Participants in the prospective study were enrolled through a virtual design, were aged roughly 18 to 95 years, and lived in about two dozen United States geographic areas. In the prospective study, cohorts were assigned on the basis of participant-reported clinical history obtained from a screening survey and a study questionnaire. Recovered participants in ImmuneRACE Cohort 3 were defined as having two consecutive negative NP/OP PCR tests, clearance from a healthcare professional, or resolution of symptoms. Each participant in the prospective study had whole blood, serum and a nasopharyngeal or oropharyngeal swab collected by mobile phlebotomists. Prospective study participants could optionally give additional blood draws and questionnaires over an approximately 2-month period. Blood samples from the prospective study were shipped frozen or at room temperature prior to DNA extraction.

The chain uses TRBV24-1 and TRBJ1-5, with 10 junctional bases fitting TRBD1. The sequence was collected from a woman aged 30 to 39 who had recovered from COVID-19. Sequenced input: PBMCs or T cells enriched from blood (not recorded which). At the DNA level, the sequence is TGTGCCACCAGTGAGCCTGACAGGGGGCGGCAGCCCCAGCATTTT. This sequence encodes CATSEPDRGRQPQHF.